The clone carrying this T cell receptor (beta chain) was seen repeatedly, ten times or more. Germline V gene sequence: CDR1 LNHNV, CDR2 YYDKDF (reference sequence). The CDR3 contains 12 residues. V lost 1 base and J lost 7, with 7 bases in between. MiXCR, applied by TCRdb to the 5' RACE reads, yields one record per CDR3 protein. The table includes about 60,000 distinct CDR3 sequences, around 30% detected once. This receptor was identified in a female donor with breast cancer. The specimen sequenced was tumor-infiltrating naive CD4+ T cells sorted from the breast tumor. Noted subset: naive CD4+ T cells, CD4+CD45RA+CD25-. J is TRBJ1-1 and V is TRBV15; D gene ambiguous. The CDR3 bases are TGTGCCACCAGCAGAGGAAGTGATGAAGCTTTCTTT. It yields the protein CATSRGSDEAFF.